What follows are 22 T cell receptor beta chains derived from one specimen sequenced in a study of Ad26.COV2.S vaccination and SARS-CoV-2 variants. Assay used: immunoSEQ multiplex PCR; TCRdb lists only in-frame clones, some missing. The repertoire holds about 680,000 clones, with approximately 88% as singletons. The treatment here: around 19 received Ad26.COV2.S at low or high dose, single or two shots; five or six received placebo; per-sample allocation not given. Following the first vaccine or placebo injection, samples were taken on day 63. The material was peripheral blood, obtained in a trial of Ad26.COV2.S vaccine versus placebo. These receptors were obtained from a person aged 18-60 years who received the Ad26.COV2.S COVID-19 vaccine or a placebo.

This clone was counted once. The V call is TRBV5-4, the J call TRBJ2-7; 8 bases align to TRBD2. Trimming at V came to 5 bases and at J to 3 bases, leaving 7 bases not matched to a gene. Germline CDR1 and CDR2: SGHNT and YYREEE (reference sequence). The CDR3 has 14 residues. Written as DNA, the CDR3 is TGTGCCAGCAGTCCGGGAGGGGAAGGCTACGAGCAGTACTTC. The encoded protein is CASSPGGEGYEQYF. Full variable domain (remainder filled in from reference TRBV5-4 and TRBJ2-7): ETGVTQSPTHLIKTRGQQVTLRCSSQSGHNTVSWYQQALGQGPQFIFQYYREEENGRGNFPPRFSGLQFPNYSSELNVNALELDDSALYLCASSPGGEGYEQYFGPGTRLTVT.

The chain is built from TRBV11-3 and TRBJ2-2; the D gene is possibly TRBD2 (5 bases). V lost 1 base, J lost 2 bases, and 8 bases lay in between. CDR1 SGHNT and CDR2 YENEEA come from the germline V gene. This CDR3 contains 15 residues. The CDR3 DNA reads TGTGCCAGCAGCTTAGGAGGGTTAAACACCGGGGAGCTGTTTTTT. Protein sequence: CASSLGGLNTGELFF.

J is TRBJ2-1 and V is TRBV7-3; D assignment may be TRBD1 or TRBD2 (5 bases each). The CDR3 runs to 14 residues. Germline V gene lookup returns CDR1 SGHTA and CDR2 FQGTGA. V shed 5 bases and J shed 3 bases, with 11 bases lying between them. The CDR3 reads CASSPPGGYNEQFF. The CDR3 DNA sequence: TGTGCCAGCAGCCCCCCTGGGGGCTACAATGAGCAGTTCTTC. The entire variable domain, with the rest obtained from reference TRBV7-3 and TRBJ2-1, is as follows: GAGVSQTPSNKVTEKGKYVELRCDPISGHTALYWYRQSLGQGPEFLIYFQGTGAADDSGLPNDRFFAVRPEGSVSTLKIQRTERGDSAVYLCASSPPGGYNEQFFGPGTRLTVL.

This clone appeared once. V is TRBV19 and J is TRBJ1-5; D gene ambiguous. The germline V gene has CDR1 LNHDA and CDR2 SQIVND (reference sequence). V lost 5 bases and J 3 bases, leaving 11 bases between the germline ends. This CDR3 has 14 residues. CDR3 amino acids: CASSGWWDNQPQHF. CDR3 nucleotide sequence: TGTGCCAGTAGTGGTTGGTGGGACAATCAGCCCCAGCATTTT.

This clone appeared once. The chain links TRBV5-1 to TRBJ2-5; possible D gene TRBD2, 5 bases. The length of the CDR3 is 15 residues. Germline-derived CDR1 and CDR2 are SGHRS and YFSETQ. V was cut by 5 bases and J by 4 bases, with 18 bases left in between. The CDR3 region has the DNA TGCGCCAGCAGACCCGGGGTACCCCACGGAGAGACCCAGTACTTC. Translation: CASRPGVPHGETQYF. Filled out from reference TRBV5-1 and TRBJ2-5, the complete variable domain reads KAGVTQTPRYLIKTRGQQVTLSCSPISGHRSVSWYQQTPGQGLQFLFEYFSETQRNKGNFPGRFSGRQFSNSRSEMNVSTLELGDSALYLCASRPGVPHGETQYFGPGTRLLVL.

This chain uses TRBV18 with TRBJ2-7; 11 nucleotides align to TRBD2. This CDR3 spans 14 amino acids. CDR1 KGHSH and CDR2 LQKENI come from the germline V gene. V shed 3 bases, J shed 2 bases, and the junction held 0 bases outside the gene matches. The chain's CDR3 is CASSPSGGAYEQYF. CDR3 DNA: TGTGCCAGCTCACCTAGCGGGGGGGCCTACGAGCAGTACTTC.

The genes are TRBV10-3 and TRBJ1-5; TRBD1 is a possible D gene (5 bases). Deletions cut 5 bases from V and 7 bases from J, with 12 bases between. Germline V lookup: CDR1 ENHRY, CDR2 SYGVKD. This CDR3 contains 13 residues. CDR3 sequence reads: CAISSDAGQPQHF. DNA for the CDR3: TGTGCCATCAGTTCAGACGCAGGGCAGCCCCAGCATTTT.

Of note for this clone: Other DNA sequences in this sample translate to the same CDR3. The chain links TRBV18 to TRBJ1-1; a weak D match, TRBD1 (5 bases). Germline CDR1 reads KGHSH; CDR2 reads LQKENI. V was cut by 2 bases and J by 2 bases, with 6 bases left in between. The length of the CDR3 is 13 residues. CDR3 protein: CASSPGGNTEAFF. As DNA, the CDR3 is TGTGCCAGCTCACCAGGGGGAAACACTGAAGCTTTCTTT.

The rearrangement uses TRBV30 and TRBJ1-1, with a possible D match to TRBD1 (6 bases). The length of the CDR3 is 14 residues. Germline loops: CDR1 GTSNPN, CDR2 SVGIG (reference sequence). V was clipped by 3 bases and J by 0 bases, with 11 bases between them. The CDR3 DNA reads TGTGCCTGGAGCCTAGGGACATTGAACACTGAAGCTTTCTTT. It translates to CAWSLGTLNTEAFF. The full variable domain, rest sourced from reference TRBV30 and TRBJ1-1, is SQTIHQWPATLVQPVGSPLSLECTVEGTSNPNLYWYRQAAGRGLQLLFYSVGIGQISSEVPQNLSASRPQDRQFILSSKKLLLSDSGFYLCAWSLGTLNTEAFFGQGTRLTVV.

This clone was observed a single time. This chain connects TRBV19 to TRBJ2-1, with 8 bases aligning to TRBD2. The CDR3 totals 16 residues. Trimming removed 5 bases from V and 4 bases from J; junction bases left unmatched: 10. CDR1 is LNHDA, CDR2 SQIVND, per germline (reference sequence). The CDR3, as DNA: TGTGCCAGTAGTCGTCGGGAGGGCCCGGAGTACAATGAGCAGTTCTTC. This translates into CASSRREGPEYNEQFF.

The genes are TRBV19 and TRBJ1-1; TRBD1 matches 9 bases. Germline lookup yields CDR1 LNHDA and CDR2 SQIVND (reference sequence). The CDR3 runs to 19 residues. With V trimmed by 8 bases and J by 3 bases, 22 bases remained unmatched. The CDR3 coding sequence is TGTGCCAGTCTTAAGCGTGTACCGGGACAGGGAGGGTGGTACACTGAAGCTTTCTTT. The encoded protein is CASLKRVPGQGGWYTEAFF.

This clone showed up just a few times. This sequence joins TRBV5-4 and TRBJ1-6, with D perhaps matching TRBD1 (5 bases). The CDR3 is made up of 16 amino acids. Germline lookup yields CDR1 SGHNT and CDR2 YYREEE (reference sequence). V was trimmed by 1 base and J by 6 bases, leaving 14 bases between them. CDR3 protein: CASSLYDAGSNSPLHF. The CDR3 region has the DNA TGTGCCAGCAGCTTGTATGACGCAGGGAGTAATTCACCCCTCCACTTT.

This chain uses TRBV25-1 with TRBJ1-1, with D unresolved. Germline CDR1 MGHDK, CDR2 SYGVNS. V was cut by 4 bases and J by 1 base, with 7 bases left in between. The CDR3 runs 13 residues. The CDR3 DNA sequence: TGTGCCAGCAGTGTCAGTCAGAACACTGAAGCTTTCTTT. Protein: CASSVSQNTEAFF. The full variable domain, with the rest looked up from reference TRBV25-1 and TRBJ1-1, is EADIYQTPRYLVIGTGKKITLECSQTMGHDKMYWYQQDPGMELHLIHYSYGVNSTEKGDLSSESTVSRIRTEHFPLTLESARPSHTSQYLCASSVSQNTEAFFGQGTRLTVV.

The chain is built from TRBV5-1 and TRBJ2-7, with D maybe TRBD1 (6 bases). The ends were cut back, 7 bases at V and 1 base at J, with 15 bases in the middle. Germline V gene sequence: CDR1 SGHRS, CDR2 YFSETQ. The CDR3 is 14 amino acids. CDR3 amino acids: CASRPTGLSYEQYF. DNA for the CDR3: TGCGCCAGCCGGCCGACAGGCCTTTCCTACGAGCAGTACTTC.

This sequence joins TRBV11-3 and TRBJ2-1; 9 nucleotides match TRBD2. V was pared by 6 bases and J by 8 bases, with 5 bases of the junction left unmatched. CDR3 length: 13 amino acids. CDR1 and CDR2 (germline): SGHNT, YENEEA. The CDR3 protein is CASSWLAGYEQFF. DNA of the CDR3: TGTGCCAGCAGTTGGCTAGCGGGATATGAGCAGTTCTTC.

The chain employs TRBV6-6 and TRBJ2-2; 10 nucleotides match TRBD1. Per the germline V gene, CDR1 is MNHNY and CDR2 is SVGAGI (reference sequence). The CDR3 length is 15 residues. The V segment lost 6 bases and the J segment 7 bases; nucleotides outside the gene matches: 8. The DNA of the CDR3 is TGTGCCAGCAGAAAGACAGGGGGCGCCGGCGGGGAGCTGTTTTTT. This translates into CASRKTGGAGGELFF.

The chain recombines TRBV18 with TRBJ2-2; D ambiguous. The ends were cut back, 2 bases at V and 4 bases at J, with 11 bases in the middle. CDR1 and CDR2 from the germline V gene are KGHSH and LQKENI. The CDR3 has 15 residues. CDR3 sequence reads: CASSPLEETTGELFF. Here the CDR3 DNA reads TGTGCCAGCTCACCATTAGAAGAGACCACCGGGGAGCTGTTTTTT.

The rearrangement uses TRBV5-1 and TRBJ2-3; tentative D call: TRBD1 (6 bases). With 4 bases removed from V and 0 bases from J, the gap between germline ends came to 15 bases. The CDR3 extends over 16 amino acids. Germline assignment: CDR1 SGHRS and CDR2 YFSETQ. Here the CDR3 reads CASSLLSGTSTDTQYF. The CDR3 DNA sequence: TGCGCCAGCAGCCTCCTCTCGGGGACAAGCACAGATACGCAGTATTTT.

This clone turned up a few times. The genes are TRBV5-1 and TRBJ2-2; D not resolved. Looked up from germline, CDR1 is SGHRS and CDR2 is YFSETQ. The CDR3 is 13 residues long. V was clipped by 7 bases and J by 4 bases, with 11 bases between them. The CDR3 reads CASSVSPTGELFF. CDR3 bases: TGCGCCAGCTCGGTCAGCCCCACCGGGGAGCTGTTTTTT.

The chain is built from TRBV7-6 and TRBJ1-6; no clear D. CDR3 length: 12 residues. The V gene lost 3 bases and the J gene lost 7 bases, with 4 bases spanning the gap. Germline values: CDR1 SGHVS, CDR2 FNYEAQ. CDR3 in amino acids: CASSFPNSPLHF. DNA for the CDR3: TGTGCCAGCAGCTTTCCAAATTCACCCCTCCACTTT.

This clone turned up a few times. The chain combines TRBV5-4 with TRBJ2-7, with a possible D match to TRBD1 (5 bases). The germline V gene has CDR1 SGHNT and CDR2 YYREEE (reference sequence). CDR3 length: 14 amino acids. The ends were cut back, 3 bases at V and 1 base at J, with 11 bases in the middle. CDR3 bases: TGTGCCAGCAGCTCTGACAGTCCTTCCTACGAGCAGTACTTC. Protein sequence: CASSSDSPSYEQYF.

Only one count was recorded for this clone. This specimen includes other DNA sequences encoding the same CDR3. The DNA for the CDR3 is TGTGCCAGCAGTCCACAGGGCAGCAATCAGCCCCAGCATTTT. Translated: CASSPQGSNQPQHF. This sequence joins TRBV27 and TRBJ1-5; perhaps TRBD1 as D (6 bases). V was clipped by 5 bases and J by 1 base, with 9 bases between them. The CDR3 has 14 amino acids. Germline V gives CDR1 MNHEY, CDR2 SMNVEV (reference sequence).